One T cell receptor beta chain is described in this entry. This entry is derived from a study of T cells in Graves' hyperthyroidism and ophthalmopathy. The CDR3 spans 16 residues. Trimming removed 2 bases from V and 0 bases from J, with 14 bases in between. Per the germline V gene, CDR1 is MGHRA and CDR2 is YSYEKL. RNA transcripts provided the source from which TCR beta CDR3 regions were amplified. TCR CDR3 underwent first-round RT-PCR with the HTBI primer set. MiXCR, applied by TCRdb to the multiplex PCR reads, yields one record per CDR3 protein. The sample holds a few hundred thousand distinct CDR3 sequences, approximately 14% seen once.

The chain is built from TRBV4-1 and TRBJ2-7; D remains ambiguous. The sequence was obtained from a woman aged 18-29 years with Graves' hyperthyroidism that later progressed to Graves' ophthalmopathy. Material: blood. CDR3 loop: CASSQFTQTGSYEQYF. The CDR3 DNA follows: TGCGCCAGCAGCCAATTCACTCAGACGGGCTCCTACGAGCAGTACTTC.